Below, 17 T cell receptor beta chains from the same sample are listed, as sequenced in a study of blood T cells in healthy people across ages (dated by TCRdb to the mid-2010s). The library was made by 5' RACE. Sequencing relied on an Illumina HiSeq 2500. The second PCR ran for roughly 7 to 12 cycles and used a J-beta primer mix along with a sample-barcoded 5' primer. The public sequencing data were trimmed at Q25 with fastp and processed into clonotypes with MiXCR by TCRdb, which kept only in-frame beta chains. All rows with the same CDR3 protein become a single entry with the most common DNA and genes. The sample includes 980,000 or so distinct CDR3 sequences, with under 50% observed a single time. In total, the top ten clones hold roughly 13% of the sample. Specimen: blood. These receptors were obtained from a man younger than 40 in good health.

The chain's CDR3 is CASSLEQGTHYEQYF. CDR3 sequence (DNA): TGTGCCAGCAGCTTAGAGCAGGGGACACATTACGAGCAGTACTTC. The chain joins TRBV11-2 to TRBJ2-7; D perhaps matches TRBD1 (6 bases). V was cut by 0 bases and J by 4 bases, with 13 bases left in between. CDR3 length equals 15 residues. The germline V gene has CDR1 SGHAT and CDR2 FQNNGV.

This clonotype was observed a few times. The chain couples TRBV7-2 to TRBJ2-3; possible D gene TRBD2, 6 bases. This CDR3 contains 14 residues. V was trimmed by 5 bases and J by 4 bases, leaving 13 bases between them. CDR1 and CDR2 from the germline V gene are SGHTA and FQGNSA. CDR3 DNA sequence: TGTGCCAGCAGCCCACGACTAGTTCCAGATACGCAGTATTTT. Translated: CASSPRLVPDTQYF.

The chain joins TRBV3-1 to TRBJ1-1, with D uncertain. CDR1 LGHDT and CDR2 YNNKEL come from the germline V gene (reference sequence). The V gene lost 1 base and the J gene lost 3 bases, with 9 bases spanning the gap. This CDR3 contains 14 residues. CDR3 in amino acids: CASSQAVTDTEAFF. CDR3 bases: TGTGCCAGCAGCCAAGCGGTGACGGACACTGAAGCTTTCTTT.

This clonotype was counted between two and nine times. The chain recombines TRBV25-1 with TRBJ2-7, with D possibly TRBD1 on 6 matching bases. This CDR3 is built from 15 residues. Germline V CDR1 and CDR2: MGHDK, SYGVNS. V gave up 4 bases and J gave up 8 bases, with 21 bases separating them. CDR3 amino acids: CASSVFEGVGMKQYF. Here the CDR3 DNA reads TGTGCCAGCAGTGTCTTCGAGGGGGTCGGAATGAAGCAGTACTTC.

This chain joins TRBV30 and TRBJ2-1; 10 positions match TRBD2. This CDR3 is built from 14 residues. Germline V gene lookup returns CDR1 GTSNPN and CDR2 SVGIG (reference sequence). V lost 3 bases, J lost 9 bases, and 8 bases stayed unmatched. As DNA, the CDR3 is TGTGCCTGGAGCAGGAGCGGGGGGGCCGTTGAGCAGTTCTTC. Translating gives CAWSRSGGAVEQFF.

This chain links TRBV7-2 with TRBJ2-7, with 11 nucleotides matching TRBD2. The V gene end was trimmed by 6 bases and the J gene end by 3 bases; junction bases not matched to a gene: 7. This CDR3 is 15 amino acids long. Germline CDR1 SGHTA, CDR2 FQGNSA. CDR3 in DNA: TGTGCCAGCAGTCCGACTAGCGGGGTAATCTACGAGCAGTACTTC. Its translation: CASSPTSGVIYEQYF.

The chain carries TRBV20-1 and TRBJ2-4; D uncertain. The J call may be faulty, since TRBJ2-7 better matches the DNA end. Per the germline V gene, CDR1 is DFQATT and CDR2 is SNEGSKA (reference sequence). This CDR3 has 15 residues. CDR3 coding DNA: TGCAGTGCTAGAGATCTTAGCAGGAACTCCTACGAGCAGTACTTC. It codes for CSARDLSRNSYEQYF.

This sequence joins TRBV20-1 and TRBJ2-3; D is unclear. The germline V gene has CDR1 DFQATT and CDR2 SNEGSKA (reference sequence). Trimming took 6 bases from V and 8 from J, leaving 9 bases between them. This CDR3 comprises 10 residues. This CDR3 is CSALIGTQYF. CDR3 nucleotide sequence: TGCAGTGCCCTGATCGGTACGCAGTATTTT.

The chain employs TRBV20-1 and TRBJ1-5, with D possibly being TRBD1 (6 bases). Germline V gives CDR1 DFQATT, CDR2 SNEGSKA (reference sequence). The CDR3 consists of 15 residues. V lost 0 bases and J lost 1, with 10 bases in between. CDR3 protein: CSARDVGASNQPQHF. The CDR3 DNA sequence: TGCAGTGCTAGAGATGTGGGGGCGAGCAATCAGCCCCAGCATTTT.

The CDR3 DNA is TGCAGTGCTAGCAGACCCGAGAGCACTGAAGCTTTCTTT. Its translation: CSASRPESTEAFF. V is TRBV20-1 and J is TRBJ1-1; D remains unclear. The CDR3 has 13 residues. The germline V gene encodes CDR1 DFQATT and CDR2 SNEGSKA (reference sequence). The V end was cut by 3 bases, the J end by 4 bases, with 12 bases between.

A note on this clonotype: This clone may be a read error of a much larger clone one base away. The J gene is TRBJ2-1, the V gene TRBV9; TRBD2 aligns across 9 bases. Unmatched junction bases numbered 7, after V lost 4 bases and J lost 2 bases. CDR1 and CDR2 (germline): SGDLS, YYNGEE. The CDR3 consists of 16 residues. The CDR3 DNA reads TGTGCCAGCAGCCCTGGGCGGGGGGGACCCTACAATGAGCAGTTCTTC. Translation gives CASSPGRGGPYNEQFF.

The gene calls are TRBV7-2 and TRBJ2-1; D may be TRBD1 (5 bases). CDR1 and CDR2 from the germline V gene are SGHTA and FQGNSA. CDR3 length equals 15 residues. Trimming took 1 base from V and 3 from J, leaving 10 bases between them. CDR3 residues: CASSLDVTVYNEQFF. CDR3 in DNA: TGTGCCAGCAGCTTAGACGTGACAGTCTACAATGAGCAGTTCTTC.

This clonotype was recorded a few times. The chain combines TRBV12-3 or TRBV12-4 with TRBJ2-5; 10 nucleotides line up with TRBD1. The closer fit of TRBJ2-7 to the DNA end suggests the J call may be wrong. CDR3 length: 15 residues. CDR3 DNA sequence: TGTGCCAGCAGCTTCACCGGGACAGGGGACGACGAGCAGTACTTC. Protein product: CASSFTGTGDDEQYF.

This sequence joins TRBV15 and TRBJ2-7; D gene uncertain. CDR1 LNHNV and CDR2 YYDKDF come from the germline V gene (reference sequence). The CDR3 extends over 16 amino acids. The V gene lost 3 bases and the J gene lost 7 bases, with 22 bases spanning the gap. CDR3 bases: TGTGCCACCAGCAGGTCAGGCGACCCTTCCTACAATGAGCAGTACTTC. Translating gives CATSRSGDPSYNEQYF.

This clonotype was counted only a few times. The chain joins TRBV29-1 to TRBJ2-5, with D perhaps TRBD1 (6 bases). V lost 2 bases and J 2 bases, leaving 12 bases between the germline ends. The CDR3 totals 14 residues. The germline V gene encodes CDR1 SQVTM and CDR2 ANQGSEA. In DNA, the CDR3 is TGCAGCGTTGAAAGGTCGGACAGACAAGAGACCCAGTACTTC. Amino acid sequence: CSVERSDRQETQYF.

About this clonotype itself: A much larger clone differs from this one at a single base, so this may be a read error. Here the CDR3 DNA reads TGTGCCTGGGCGGTAGAGGACCGATCCAATGAGCAGTTCTTC. It specifies CAWAVEDRSNEQFF. This chain uses TRBV30 with TRBJ2-1; no reliable D call. Per the germline V gene, CDR1 is GTSNPN and CDR2 is SVGIG (reference sequence). The CDR3 totals 14 residues. V shed 5 bases and J shed 6 bases, with 17 bases lying between them. Using reference TRBV30 and TRBJ2-1 for the parts outside the CDR3, the full variable domain is SQTIHQWPATLVQPVGSPLSLECTVEGTSNPNLYWYRQAAGRGLQLLFYSVGIGQISSEVPQNLSASRPQDRQFILSSKKLLLSDSGFYLCAWAVEDRSNEQFFGPGTRLTVL.

This clonotype was seen a few times. The V and J genes are TRBV27 and TRBJ1-2; D is unclear. The CDR3 has 14 amino acids. The germline gives CDR1 MNHEY, CDR2 SMNVEV (reference sequence). V lost 2 bases to trimming and J lost 2 bases, with 9 bases between them. The CDR3 loop reads CASSLRSNNYGYTF. CDR3 nucleotides: TGTGCCAGCAGTTTAAGATCCAACAACTATGGCTACACCTTC.